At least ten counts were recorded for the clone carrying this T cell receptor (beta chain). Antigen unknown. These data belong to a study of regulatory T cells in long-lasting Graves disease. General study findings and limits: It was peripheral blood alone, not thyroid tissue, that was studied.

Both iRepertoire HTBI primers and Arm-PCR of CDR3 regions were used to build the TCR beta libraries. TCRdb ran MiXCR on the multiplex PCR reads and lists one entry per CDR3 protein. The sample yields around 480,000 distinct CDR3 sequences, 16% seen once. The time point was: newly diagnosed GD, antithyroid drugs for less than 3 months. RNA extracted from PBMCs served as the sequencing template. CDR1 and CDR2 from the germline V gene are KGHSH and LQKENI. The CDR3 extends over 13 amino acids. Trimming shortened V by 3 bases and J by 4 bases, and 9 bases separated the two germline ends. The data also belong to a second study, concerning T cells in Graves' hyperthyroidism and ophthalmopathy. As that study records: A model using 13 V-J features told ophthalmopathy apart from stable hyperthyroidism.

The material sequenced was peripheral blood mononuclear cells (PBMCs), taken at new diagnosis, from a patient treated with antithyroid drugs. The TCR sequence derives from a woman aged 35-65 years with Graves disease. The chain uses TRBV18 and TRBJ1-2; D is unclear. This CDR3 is CASSPGSLYGYTF. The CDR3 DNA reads TGTGCCAGCTCACCGGGGAGTCTCTATGGCTACACCTTC.